This TCR beta chain was captured by sequencing in a study of identical twins. Study-wide results and limits: Donors were not followed over many years; analysis was cross-sectional.

At least ten counts were recorded for this clonotype. Its antigen is as yet unknown. TCRdb re-derived calls from the 5' RACE reads in MiXCR, one entry per CDR3 protein. The sample lists a few hundred thousand distinct CDR3 sequences, roughly 20% occurring once. Only healthy Caucasians were enrolled as donors. This CDR3 spans 16 amino acids. Germline CDR1 reads SGHRS; CDR2 reads YFSETQ. Trimming took 0 bases from V and 2 from J, leaving 13 bases between them. V usage is TRBV5-1 and J usage is TRBJ2-3; D gene uncertain. Sequencing used naive T cells sorted from blood. This TCR was recovered from a man aged 50-60 years in good health. In nucleotides, the CDR3 is TGCGCCAGCAGCTTGGAGTTCTGGGGAAACACAGATACGCAGTATTTT. This sequence encodes CASSLEFWGNTDTQYF.